The rows below give T cell receptor beta chains drawn from one sample of a study of blood T cell repertoires in COVID-19. Assay used: immunoSEQ multiplex PCR; TCRdb lists only in-frame clones, some missing. Of 540,000 or so clones listed, 70% to 90% were seen once; the top ten hold 7.5% to 9.5%. Sequencing was done on a sample of peripheral blood. The receptors stem from a woman aged 45-59 years with COVID-19, enrolled during active disease. The CDR3 runs from the conserved cysteine through the conserved F or W. The D gene is left open where the match is weak. Size tells how often a clone was seen (once, few, many) or the class of an expanded clone, and some rows leave it out.

D gene	V gene	J gene	clone size	CDR3 DNA	CDR3 protein
-	TRBV5-4	TRBJ1-6	-	TGTGCCAGCAGCCGACGGCGGGGGATCTCACCCCTCCACTTT	CASSRRRGISPLHF
-	TRBV5-1	TRBJ1-5	-	TGCGCCAGCAGCTTGGCGGGGAGGCAGCCCCAGCATTTT	CASSLAGRQPQHF
TRBD1	TRBV27	TRBJ1-5	-	TGTGCCAGCAGAGGACAGGTCAGCAATCAGCCCCAGCATTTT	CASRGQVSNQPQHF
TRBD1	TRBV28	TRBJ1-5	-	TGTGCCAGCAGTTTAGTTTCGGGGGCTCGACAGGGCATCGAGGGCAATCAGCCCCAGCATTTT	CASSLVSGARQGIEGNQPQHF
-	TRBV3-1/TRBV3-2	TRBJ2-4	-	TGTGCCAGCAGCCACGTCGAGGGGCGGGGAGCCAAAAACATTCAGTACTTC	CASSHVEGRGAKNIQYF
-	TRBV11-2	TRBJ2-5	-	TGTGCCAGCAGCAAGGGGTTCCAAGAGACCCAGTACTTC	CASSKGFQETQYF
TRBD1	TRBV11-2	TRBJ2-1	-	TGTGCCAGCAGCTCCCACCGGGACAGTTACAATGAGCAGTTCTTC	CASSSHRDSYNEQFF
-	TRBV11-2	TRBJ2-7	-	TGTGCCAGCAGCTTATCAGGAAGGTTCAACGAGCAGTACTTC	CASSLSGRFNEQYF
-	TRBV18	TRBJ1-1	-	TGTGCCAGCTCACCACCGCTGGGGGAGGGGACTGAAGCTTTCTTT	CASSPPLGEGTEAFF
TRBD1	TRBV19	TRBJ1-2	-	TGTGCCAGTAGTAGGGACAGGGGTTTCGACTATGGCTACACCTTC	CASSRDRGFDYGYTF
TRBD2	TRBV4-1	TRBJ2-7	-	TGCGCCAGCAGCCAAGAAAGCGGGGGGAACTACGAGCAGTACTTC	CASSQESGGNYEQYF
-	TRBV28	TRBJ1-5	few	TGTGCCAGCAGTTTGACGGGAAATAGCAATCAGCCCCAGCATTTT	CASSLTGNSNQPQHF
TRBD1	TRBV7-2	TRBJ2-7	-	TGTGCCAGCAGAATGGGACAGGCCAGCTCCTACGAGCAGTACTTC	CASRMGQASSYEQYF
TRBD1	TRBV30	TRBJ1-1	-	TGTGCCTGGAACAGGGGGCAGGTCACTGAAGCTTTCTTT	CAWNRGQVTEAFF
-	TRBV2	TRBJ2-3	-	TGTGCCAGCAGTGCGGGCAGGGGCGGAGATACGCAGTATTTT	CASSAGRGGDTQYF
TRBD1	TRBV6-5	TRBJ1-2	-	TGTGCCAGCAGTAACTACAGGGGGCGGGATGGCTACACCTTC	CASSNYRGRDGYTF
-	TRBV19	TRBJ1-2	-	TGTGCCAGTAGTATCCAGGCGCACTATGGCTACACCTTC	CASSIQAHYGYTF
TRBD1	TRBV5-4	TRBJ2-3	-	TGTGCCAGCAGCTTGGCCGTGAGGGACAGGGTGGCGGGGAGCACAGATACGCAGTATTTT	CASSLAVRDRVAGSTDTQYF
-	TRBV3-1/TRBV3-2	TRBJ1-1	-	TGTGCCAGCAGCCCTAGATCGACAGTTAACACTGAAGCTTTCTTT	CASSPRSTVNTEAFF
-	TRBV5-5	TRBJ1-2	-	TGTGCCAGCAGCTTCGGACAGTTCTATGGCTACACCTTC	CASSFGQFYGYTF
TRBD2	TRBV19	TRBJ2-7	once	TGTGCCAGTAGTATGATGCTAGCGGGCAGTAACGAGCAGTACTTC	CASSMMLAGSNEQYF
TRBD1	TRBV12-5	TRBJ1-4	once	TGTGCTAGTGGTTTGGGGACAGGTGCAACTAATGAAAAACTGTTTTTT	CASGLGTGATNEKLFF
TRBD2	TRBV30	TRBJ2-5	-	TGTGCCTGGAAGTTGACTAGCGGGGGGCCCGGGACCCAGTACTTC	CAWKLTSGGPGTQYF
TRBD1	TRBV27	TRBJ1-2	-	TGTGCCAGCGCATTCAGGGGGCTGTATGGCTACACCTTC	CASAFRGLYGYTF
-	TRBV30	TRBJ2-7	-	TGTGCCTGGAGTGTGGCTTCCTACGAGCAGTACTTC	CAWSVASYEQYF